This T cell receptor (beta chain) was captured by sequencing in a study of blood T cell repertoires in COVID-19. Trimming cost V 2 bases and J 2 bases, with 8 bases left between them. CDR3 length: 14 amino acids. Germline V gene lookup returns CDR1 SGHAT and CDR2 FQNNGV. TCRdb keeps only in-frame clones here, not all; method: immunoSEQ multiplex PCR. The table has about 130,000 clones, 60% to 80% seen once; the top ten hold over 4.5%. Sequenced: peripheral blood. The chain links TRBV11-2 to TRBJ2-3; D unclear. The clonotype comes from a man in his sixties with acute or convalescent COVID-19. CDR3: CASSLLTFTDTQYF. The CDR3, as DNA: TGTGCCAGCAGCTTACTAACGTTCACAGATACGCAGTATTTT.